This TCR beta chain originates from a study of neurological immune-mediated disorders. Overall study results and limits: The highest TCR clonal expansion occurred in HTLV-1-associated myelopathy; multiple sclerosis fell below healthy controls.

By 5'RACE with 10-nucleotide random UMIs, the cDNA was made. Every sequencing run drew on 15-18 subjects and yielded over 200 million TCR-beta sequences. MiXCR was run by TCRdb on the 5' RACE reads, yielding one entry per CDR3 protein. In the table there are under 45,000 distinct CDR3 sequences, approximately 14% of which are singletons. This clonotype was found many times. The antigen is undetermined. The V gene's germline CDR1 is SGHRS and CDR2 YFSETQ. CDR3 size: 15 residues. Trimming took 0 bases from V and 2 from J; bases not matched to a gene: 2. The clonotype was recovered from an older woman with HTLV-1-associated myelopathy (HAM/TSP). The sequencing sample was made of CD4+ T cells from blood. The genes are TRBV5-1 and TRBJ2-3, with 8 bases aligning to TRBD1. The CDR3 DNA reads TGCGCCAGCAGCTTGGGGACAGGGAACACAGATACGCAGTATTTT. This codes for CASSLGTGNTDTQYF. Complete variable domain (other parts from reference TRBV5-1 and TRBJ2-3): KAGVTQTPRYLIKTRGQQVTLSCSPISGHRSVSWYQQTPGQGLQFLFEYFSETQRNKGNFPGRFSGRQFSNSRSEMNVSTLELGDSALYLCASSLGTGNTDTQYFGPGTRLTVL.